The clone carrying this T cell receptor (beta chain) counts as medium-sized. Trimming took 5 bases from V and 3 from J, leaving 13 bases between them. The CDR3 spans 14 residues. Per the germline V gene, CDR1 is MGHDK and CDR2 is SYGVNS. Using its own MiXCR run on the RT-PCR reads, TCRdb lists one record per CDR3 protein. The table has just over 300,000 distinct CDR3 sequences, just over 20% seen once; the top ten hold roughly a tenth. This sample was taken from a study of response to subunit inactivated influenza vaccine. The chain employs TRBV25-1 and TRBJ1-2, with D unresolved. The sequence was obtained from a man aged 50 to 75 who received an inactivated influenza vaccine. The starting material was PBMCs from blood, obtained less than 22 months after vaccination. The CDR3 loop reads CASSPGAGYYGYTF. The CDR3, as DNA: TGTGCCAGCAGTCCGGGCGCCGGCTACTATGGCTACACCTTC.